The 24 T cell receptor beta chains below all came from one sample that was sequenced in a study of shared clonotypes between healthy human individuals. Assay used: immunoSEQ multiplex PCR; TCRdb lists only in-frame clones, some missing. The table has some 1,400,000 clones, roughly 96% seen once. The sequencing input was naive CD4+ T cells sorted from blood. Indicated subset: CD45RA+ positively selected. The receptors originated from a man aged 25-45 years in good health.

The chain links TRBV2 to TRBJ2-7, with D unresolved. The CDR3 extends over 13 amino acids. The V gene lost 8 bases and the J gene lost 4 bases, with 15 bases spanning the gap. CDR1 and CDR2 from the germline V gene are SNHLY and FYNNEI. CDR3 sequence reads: CASRLVGKYEQYF. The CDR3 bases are TGTGCCAGCCGTCTTGTGGGGAAGTACGAGCAGTACTTC.

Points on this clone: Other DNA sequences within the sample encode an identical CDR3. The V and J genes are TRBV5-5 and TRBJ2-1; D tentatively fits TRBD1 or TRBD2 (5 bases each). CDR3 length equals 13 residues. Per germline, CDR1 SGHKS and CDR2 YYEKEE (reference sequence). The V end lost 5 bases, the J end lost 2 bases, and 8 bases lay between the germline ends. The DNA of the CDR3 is TGTGCCAGCAGTCTGGGGGCCTACAATGAGCAGTTCTTC. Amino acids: CASSLGAYNEQFF.

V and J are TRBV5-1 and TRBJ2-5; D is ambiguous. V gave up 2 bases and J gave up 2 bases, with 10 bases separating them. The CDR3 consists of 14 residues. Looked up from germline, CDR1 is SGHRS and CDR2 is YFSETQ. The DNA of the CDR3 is TGCGCCAGCAGCTTCCGGGTAGGTCAAGAGACCCAGTACTTC. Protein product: CASSFRVGQETQYF.

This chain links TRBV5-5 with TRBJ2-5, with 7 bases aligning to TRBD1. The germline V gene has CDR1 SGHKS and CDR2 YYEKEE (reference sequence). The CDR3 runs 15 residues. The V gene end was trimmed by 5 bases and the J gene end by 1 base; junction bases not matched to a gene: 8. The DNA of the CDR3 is TGTGCCAGCAGTAAACACAGGGGTGGCCAAGAGACCCAGTACTTC. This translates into CASSKHRGGQETQYF. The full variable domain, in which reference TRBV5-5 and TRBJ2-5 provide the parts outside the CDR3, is DAGVTQSPTHLIKTRGQQVTLRCSPISGHKSVSWYQQVLGQGPQFIFQYYEKEERGRGNFPDRFSARQFPNYSSELNVNALLLGDSALYLCASSKHRGGQETQYFGPGTRLLVL.

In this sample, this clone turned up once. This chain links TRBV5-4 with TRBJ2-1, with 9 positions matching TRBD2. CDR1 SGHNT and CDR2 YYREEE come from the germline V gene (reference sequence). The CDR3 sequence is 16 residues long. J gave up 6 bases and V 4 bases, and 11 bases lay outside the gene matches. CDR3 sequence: CASSAPIGAGGNEQFF. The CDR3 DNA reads TGTGCCAGCAGCGCGCCTATAGGAGCGGGAGGCAATGAGCAGTTCTTC.

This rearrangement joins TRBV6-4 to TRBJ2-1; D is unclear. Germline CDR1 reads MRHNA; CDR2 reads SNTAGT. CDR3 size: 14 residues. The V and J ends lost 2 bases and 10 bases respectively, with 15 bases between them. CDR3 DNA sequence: TGTGCCAGCAGTGACCTTCCTAAGACCGGGGAGCAGTTCTTC. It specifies CASSDLPKTGEQFF.

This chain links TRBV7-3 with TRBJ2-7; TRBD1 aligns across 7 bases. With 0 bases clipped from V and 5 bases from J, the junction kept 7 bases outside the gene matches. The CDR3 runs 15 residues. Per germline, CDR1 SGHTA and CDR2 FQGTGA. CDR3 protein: CASSLTGTAPNEQYF. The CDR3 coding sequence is TGTGCCAGCAGCTTAACCGGGACAGCTCCCAACGAGCAGTACTTC.

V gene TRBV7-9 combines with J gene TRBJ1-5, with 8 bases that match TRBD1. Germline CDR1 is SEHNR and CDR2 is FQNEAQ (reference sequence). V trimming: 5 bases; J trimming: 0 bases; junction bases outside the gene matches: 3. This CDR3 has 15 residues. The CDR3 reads CASSKDRVSNQPQHF. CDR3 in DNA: TGTGCCAGCAGCAAGGACAGGGTTAGCAATCAGCCCCAGCATTTT.

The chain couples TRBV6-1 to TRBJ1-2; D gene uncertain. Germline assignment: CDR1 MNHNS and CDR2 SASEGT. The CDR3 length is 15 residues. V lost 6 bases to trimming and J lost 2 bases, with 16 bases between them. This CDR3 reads CASSQLTIINYGYTF. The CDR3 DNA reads TGTGCCAGCAGCCAATTAACCATAATCAACTATGGCTACACCTTC.

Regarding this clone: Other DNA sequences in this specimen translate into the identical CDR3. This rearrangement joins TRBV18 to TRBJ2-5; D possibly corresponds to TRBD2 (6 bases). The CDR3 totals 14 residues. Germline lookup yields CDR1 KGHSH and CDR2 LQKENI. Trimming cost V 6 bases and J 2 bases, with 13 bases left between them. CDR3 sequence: CASSPGTYQETQYF. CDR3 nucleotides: TGTGCCAGCTCCCCCGGGACTTATCAAGAGACCCAGTACTTC.

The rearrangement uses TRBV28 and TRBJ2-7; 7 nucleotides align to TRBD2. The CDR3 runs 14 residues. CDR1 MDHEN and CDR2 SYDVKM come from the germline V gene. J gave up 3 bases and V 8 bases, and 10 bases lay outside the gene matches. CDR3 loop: CASGTVGGNYEQYF. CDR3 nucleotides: TGTGCCAGCGGGACGGTGGGGGGGAACTACGAGCAGTACTTC.

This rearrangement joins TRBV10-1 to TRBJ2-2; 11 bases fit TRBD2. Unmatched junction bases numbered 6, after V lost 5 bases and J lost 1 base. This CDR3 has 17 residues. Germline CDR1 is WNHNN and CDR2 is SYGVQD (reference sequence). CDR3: CASSHRLAGKNTGELFF. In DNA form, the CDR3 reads TGCGCCAGCAGTCACAGACTAGCGGGAAAGAACACCGGGGAGCTGTTTTTT.

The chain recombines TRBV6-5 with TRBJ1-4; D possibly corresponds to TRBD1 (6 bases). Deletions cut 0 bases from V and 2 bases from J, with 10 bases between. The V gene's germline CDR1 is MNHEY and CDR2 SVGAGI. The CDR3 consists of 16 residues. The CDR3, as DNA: TGTGCCAGCAGTTACTCCGGGGGCAGGACTAATGAAAAACTGTTTTTT. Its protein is CASSYSGGRTNEKLFF.

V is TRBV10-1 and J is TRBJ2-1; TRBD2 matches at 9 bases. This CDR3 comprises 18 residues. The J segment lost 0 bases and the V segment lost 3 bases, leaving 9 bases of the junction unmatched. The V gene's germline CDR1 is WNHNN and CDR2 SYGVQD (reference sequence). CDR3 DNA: TGCGCCAGCAGTGACTCCCTAGCGGGGAGAAGCTCCTACAATGAGCAGTTCTTC. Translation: CASSDSLAGRSSYNEQFF.

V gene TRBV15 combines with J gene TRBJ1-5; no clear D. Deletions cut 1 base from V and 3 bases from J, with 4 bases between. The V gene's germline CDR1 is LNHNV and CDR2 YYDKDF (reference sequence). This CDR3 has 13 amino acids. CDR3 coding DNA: TGTGCCACCAGCAGAGGGCCCAATCAGCCCCAGCATTTT. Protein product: CATSRGPNQPQHF.

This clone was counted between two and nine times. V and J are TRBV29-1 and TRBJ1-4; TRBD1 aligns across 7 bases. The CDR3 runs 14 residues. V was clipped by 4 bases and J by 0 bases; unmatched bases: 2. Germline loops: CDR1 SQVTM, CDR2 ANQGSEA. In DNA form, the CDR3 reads TGCAGCGTTGCAGGACAGGCAACTAATGAAAAACTGTTTTTT. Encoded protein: CSVAGQATNEKLFF.

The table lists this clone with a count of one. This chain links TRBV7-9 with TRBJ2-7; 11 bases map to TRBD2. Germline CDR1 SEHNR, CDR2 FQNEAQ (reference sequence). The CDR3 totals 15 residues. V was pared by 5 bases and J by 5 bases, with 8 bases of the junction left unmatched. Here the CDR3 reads CASSISSGRNDEQYF. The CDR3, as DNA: TGTGCCAGCAGCATTTCTAGCGGGAGGAACGACGAGCAGTACTTC.

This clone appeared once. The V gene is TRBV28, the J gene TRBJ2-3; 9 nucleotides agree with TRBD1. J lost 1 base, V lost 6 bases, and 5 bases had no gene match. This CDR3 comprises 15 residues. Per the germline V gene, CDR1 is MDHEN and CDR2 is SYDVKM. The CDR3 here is CASSVTGGRTDTQYF. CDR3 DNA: TGTGCCAGCAGCGTCACAGGGGGCCGCACAGATACGCAGTATTTT.

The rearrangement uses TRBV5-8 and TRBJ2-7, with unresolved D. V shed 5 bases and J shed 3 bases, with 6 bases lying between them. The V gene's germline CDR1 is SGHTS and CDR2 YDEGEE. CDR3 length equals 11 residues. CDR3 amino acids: CASRWVYEQYF. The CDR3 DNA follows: TGTGCCAGCAGGTGGGTCTACGAGCAGTACTTC. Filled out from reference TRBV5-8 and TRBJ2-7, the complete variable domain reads EAGVTQSPTHLIKTRGQQATLRCSPISGHTSVYWYQQALGLGLQFLLWYDEGEERNRGNFPPRFSGRQFPNYSSELNVNALELEDSALYLCASRWVYEQYFGPGTRLTVT.

As DNA, the CDR3 is TGTGCCAGCAAGGGAAACGGGGAGCTGTTTTTT. This codes for CASKGNGELFF. V usage is TRBV2 and J usage is TRBJ2-2; D remains unclear. With 7 bases removed from V and 7 bases from J, the gap between germline ends came to 7 bases. The CDR3 loop spans 11 amino acids. Germline CDR1 and CDR2: SNHLY and FYNNEI.

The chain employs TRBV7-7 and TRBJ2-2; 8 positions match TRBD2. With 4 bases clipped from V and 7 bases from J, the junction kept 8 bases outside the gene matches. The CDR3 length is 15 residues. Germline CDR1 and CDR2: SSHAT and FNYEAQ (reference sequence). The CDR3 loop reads CASSSGLAHDGELFF. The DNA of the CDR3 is TGTGCCAGCAGCTCAGGACTAGCCCATGACGGGGAGCTGTTTTTT. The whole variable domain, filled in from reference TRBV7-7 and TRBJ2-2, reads GAGVSQSPRYKVTKRGQDVTLRCDPISSHATLYWYQQALGQGPEFLTYFNYEAQPDKSGLPSDRFSAERPEGSISTLTIQRTEQRDSAMYRCASSSGLAHDGELFFGEGSRLTVL.

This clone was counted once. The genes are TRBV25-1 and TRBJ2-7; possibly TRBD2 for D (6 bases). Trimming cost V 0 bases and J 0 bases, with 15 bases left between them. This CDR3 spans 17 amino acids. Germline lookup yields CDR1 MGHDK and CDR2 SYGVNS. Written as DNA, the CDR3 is TGTGCCAGCAGTGAATATCCCTCGGGGGAGGCCTCCTACGAGCAGTACTTC. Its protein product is CASSEYPSGEASYEQYF.

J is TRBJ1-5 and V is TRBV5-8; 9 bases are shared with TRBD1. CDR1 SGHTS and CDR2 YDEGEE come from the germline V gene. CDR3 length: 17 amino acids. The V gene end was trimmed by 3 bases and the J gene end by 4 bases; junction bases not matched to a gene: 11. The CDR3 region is CASSSHPGTGRNQPQHF. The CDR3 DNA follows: TGTGCCAGCAGCTCACATCCTGGGACAGGGCGAAATCAGCCCCAGCATTTT.

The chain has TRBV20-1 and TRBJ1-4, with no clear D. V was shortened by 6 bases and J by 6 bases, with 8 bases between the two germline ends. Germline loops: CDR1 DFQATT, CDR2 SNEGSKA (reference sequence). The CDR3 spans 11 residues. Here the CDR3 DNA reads TGCAGTGCAAGACCAGATGAAAAACTGTTTTTT. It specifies CSARPDEKLFF.